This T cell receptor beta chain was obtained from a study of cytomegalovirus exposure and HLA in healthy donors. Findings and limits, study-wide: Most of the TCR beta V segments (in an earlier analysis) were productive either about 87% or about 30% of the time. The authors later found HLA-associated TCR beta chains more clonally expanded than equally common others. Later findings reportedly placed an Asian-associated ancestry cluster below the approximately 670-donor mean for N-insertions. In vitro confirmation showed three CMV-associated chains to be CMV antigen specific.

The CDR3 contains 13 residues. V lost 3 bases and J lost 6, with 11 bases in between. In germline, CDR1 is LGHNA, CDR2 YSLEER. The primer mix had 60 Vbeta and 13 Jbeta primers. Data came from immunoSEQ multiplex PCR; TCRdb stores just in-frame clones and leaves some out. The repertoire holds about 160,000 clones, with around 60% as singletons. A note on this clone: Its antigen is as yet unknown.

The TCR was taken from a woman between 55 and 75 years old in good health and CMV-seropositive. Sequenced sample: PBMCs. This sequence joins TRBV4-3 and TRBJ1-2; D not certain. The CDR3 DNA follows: TGCGCCAGCAGCCATAACAGCGGACATGGCTACACCTTC. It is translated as CASSHNSGHGYTF.